This TCR beta chain emerged from a study of Graves' ophthalmopathy and Graves' hyperthyroidism. This clonotype showed up many times. Its antigen remains unidentified. Broader study findings: Sensitivity reached approximately 88% and specificity 81.08% for a 13-signature model separating ophthalmopathy from stable hyperthyroidism.

Beta-chain TCR CDR3 regions were amplified from RNA transcripts. Second-round multiplex PCR came after a first-round RT-PCR that employed HTBI primers. TCRdb recomputed calls from the multiplex PCR reads with MiXCR, one row per CDR3 protein. The table shows over 12,000 distinct CDR3 sequences, with 50% occurring only once. Where ophthalmopathy was present, donors had moderate-to-severe activity, CAS ≥3, NOSPECS ≥4 and duration under 3 months. None of the included patients had other autoimmune diseases, uncontrolled infections, pregnancy or lactation, as these led to exclusion. The evidence that diagnosis relied on was clinical symptoms, serum thyroxine, TRAb, thyroid ultrasound and orbital computed tomography. The specimen sequenced was peripheral blood. The TCR originated in a woman in her 30s with Graves' ophthalmopathy.

CDR3 residues: CASTTRAQRGFQETQYF. As DNA, the CDR3 is TGTGCCAGCACTACCCGGGCCCAGCGGGGATTCCAAGAGACCCAGTACTTC. This chain connects TRBV6-2 or TRBV6-3 to TRBJ2-5; TRBD2 agrees at 7 bases. The CDR3 extends over 17 amino acids. Germline V gene lookup returns CDR1 MNHEY and CDR2 SVGEGT. V trimming: 7 bases; J trimming: 1 base; junction bases outside the gene matches: 15.